These T cell receptor beta chains were read from a single sample in a study of blood T cell repertoires in COVID-19. Assay: immunoSEQ multiplex PCR; the TCRdb copy retains only in-frame clones and omits some. Of some 99,000 clones listed, approximately 90% are singletons. Specimen: peripheral blood. The receptors here all came from a man in his 70s with acute or convalescent COVID-19. Both conserved end residues are part of each CDR3. The order of the fields is CDR3 DNA, CDR3 protein, V gene, clone size, D gene, J gene. The D gene is left open where the match is weak. Clone size appears in some rows only: once, few, many, or a class for an expanded clone.

cdr3_nt: TGTGCCAGCAGCAAACACGAGACACGCACAGATACGCAGTATTTT
cdr3_aa: CASSKHETRTDTQYF
v_call: TRBV6-5
clone_size: .
d_call: .
j_call: TRBJ2-3

cdr3_nt: TGTGCCAGCAGTCCCGGGATCACCTCTGGAAACACCATATATTTT
cdr3_aa: CASSPGITSGNTIYF
v_call: TRBV5-8
clone_size: .
d_call: .
j_call: TRBJ1-3

cdr3_nt: TGCGCCAGCAGCCAAGGAGGGGGACGGAGAGGCACTGAAGCTTTCTTT
cdr3_aa: CASSQGGGRRGTEAFF
v_call: TRBV4-1
clone_size: .
d_call: .
j_call: TRBJ1-1

cdr3_nt: TGTGCCAGCAGTTTGCAGGTAGACTATGGCTACACCTTC
cdr3_aa: CASSLQVDYGYTF
v_call: TRBV12-3/TRBV12-4
clone_size: .
d_call: .
j_call: TRBJ1-2

cdr3_nt: TGTGCCAGCAGCCTGACTAGCGGGGATATCCAGTACTTC
cdr3_aa: CASSLTSGDIQYF
v_call: TRBV7-9
clone_size: .
d_call: TRBD2
j_call: TRBJ2-5

cdr3_nt: TGTGCCAGCAGTTTAGGGACAGGGAGGACTGAAGCTTTCTTT
cdr3_aa: CASSLGTGRTEAFF
v_call: TRBV2
clone_size: once
d_call: TRBD1
j_call: TRBJ1-1

cdr3_nt: TGTGCCAGCAGCTTGGACAGGGGCATTAACTATGGCTACACCTTC
cdr3_aa: CASSLDRGINYGYTF
v_call: TRBV5-6
clone_size: .
d_call: TRBD1
j_call: TRBJ1-2

cdr3_nt: TGTGCCAGCAGCGTGACAGGGGGCAGCGCAGATACGCAGTATTTT
cdr3_aa: CASSVTGGSADTQYF
v_call: TRBV7-3
clone_size: .
d_call: TRBD1
j_call: TRBJ2-3

cdr3_nt: TGTGCCAGTAGACAGGGTACCATCCAAGAGACCCAGTACTTC
cdr3_aa: CASRQGTIQETQYF
v_call: TRBV19
clone_size: .
d_call: .
j_call: TRBJ2-5

cdr3_nt: TGTGCCAGCAGTGAAGCGCTCAGGAGCGGGGGGACGGAGACCCAGTACTTC
cdr3_aa: CASSEALRSGGTETQYF
v_call: TRBV6-1
clone_size: .
d_call: TRBD2
j_call: TRBJ2-5

cdr3_nt: TGTGCCAGCAGCCAAGTACCTGACAGGCTGTCACCCCTCCACTTT
cdr3_aa: CASSQVPDRLSPLHF
v_call: TRBV3-1/TRBV3-2
clone_size: once
d_call: .
j_call: TRBJ1-6

cdr3_nt: TGTGCCAGCAGGTGGGCTTCGTTTAACTATGGCTACACCTTC
cdr3_aa: CASRWASFNYGYTF
v_call: TRBV28
clone_size: once
d_call: .
j_call: TRBJ1-2

cdr3_nt: TGTGCCAGCAGTTCCCTACCTCTATCGAACACCGGGGAGCTGTTTTTT
cdr3_aa: CASSSLPLSNTGELFF
v_call: TRBV28
clone_size: .
d_call: .
j_call: TRBJ2-2

cdr3_nt: TGTGCCAGCAGCAACTACAGGGTACGGGGCCACGAGCAGTACTTC
cdr3_aa: CASSNYRVRGHEQYF
v_call: TRBV11-2
clone_size: .
d_call: .
j_call: TRBJ2-7

cdr3_nt: TGTGCCAGCAGCCAAGGAGCGCGGGGGGGCCGTGAGACCCAGTACTTC
cdr3_aa: CASSQGARGGRETQYF
v_call: TRBV3-1/TRBV3-2
clone_size: .
d_call: TRBD2
j_call: TRBJ2-5

cdr3_nt: TGCGCCAGCAGCTTGGGGTCGGGGGTGAGCTCCTATAATTCACCCCTCCACTTT
cdr3_aa: CASSLGSGVSSYNSPLHF
v_call: TRBV5-1
clone_size: .
d_call: .
j_call: TRBJ1-6

cdr3_nt: TGTGCCAGCAGTTTATCGGAGGCAAATGGCTACACCTTC
cdr3_aa: CASSLSEANGYTF
v_call: TRBV27
clone_size: .
d_call: .
j_call: TRBJ1-2